This entry lists 21 T cell receptor beta chains sequenced from one sample in a study of cytomegalovirus exposure and HLA in healthy donors (dated by TCRdb to about 2017). Receptor amplification or capture employed the immunoSEQ multiplex PCR assay. For the multiplex PCR, a mixture combining 60 forward primers for TCR Vbeta segments and 13 reverse primers for TCR Jbeta segments was used. Held by TCRdb, this immuneACCESS table contains in-frame sequences only and omits some clones. Under half of the omission traces to an unresolved V gene where checked; the cause of the rest is unknown. This sample comprises roughly 120,000 clones, 75% to 85% of them detected only once. The biggest ten clones account for more than 2.5% of the sample. Sequencing was carried out using PBMCs. These receptors were obtained from a male donor in good health and CMV-seronegative.

The rearrangement uses TRBV4-2 and TRBJ2-7; D may be TRBD2 (6 bases). The CDR3 sequence is 16 residues long. Germline loops: CDR1 LGHNA, CDR2 YNFKEQ. Trimming pared 1 base from V and 1 base from J, leaving 14 bases between. The DNA for the CDR3 is TGTGCCAGCAGCCAAGGCTTAGCTAGCGCTTCCTACGAGCAGTACTTC. Amino acids: CASSQGLASASYEQYF.

This clone was recorded a few times. This chain uses TRBV5-1 with TRBJ1-1; D unclear. Germline V lookup: CDR1 SGHRS, CDR2 YFSETQ. The V end was cut by 0 bases, the J end by 2 bases, with 11 bases between. This CDR3 is 15 amino acids long. The CDR3 DNA follows: TGCGCCAGCAGCTTGGGTGATAGTTCTAACACTGAAGCTTTCTTT. This translates into CASSLGDSSNTEAFF.

This chain uses TRBV6-4 with TRBJ1-1; 7 bases map to TRBD1. There are 15 residues in the CDR3. Germline V gene sequence: CDR1 MRHNA, CDR2 SNTAGT. J lost 5 bases, V lost 3 bases, and 9 bases had no gene match. The CDR3: CASSDHQGEGTEAFF. In DNA form, the CDR3 reads TGTGCCAGCAGTGATCACCAGGGGGAAGGGACTGAAGCTTTCTTT.

This chain uses TRBV5-1 with TRBJ2-6, with 8 bases aligning to TRBD1. Germline V CDR1 and CDR2: SGHRS, YFSETQ. CDR3 size: 17 residues. Trimming at V came to 4 bases and at J to 0 bases, leaving 6 bases not matched to a gene. Here the CDR3 reads CASSQQGVSSGANVLTF. The CDR3 DNA sequence: TGCGCCAGCAGCCAACAGGGGGTTAGCTCTGGGGCCAACGTCCTGACTTTC.

The chain links TRBV11-2 to TRBJ1-1, with TRBD1 matching 11 bases. CDR1 and CDR2 from the germline V gene are SGHAT and FQNNGV. The CDR3 is 16 amino acids. After removal of 5 bases from V and 5 bases from J, the junction contained 10 bases not matched to a gene. In nucleotides, the CDR3 is TGTGCCAGCAGCCTATGGACAGGGGGCGGGAGTACTGAAGCTTTCTTT. Translated, it gives CASSLWTGGGSTEAFF.

The CDR3 region has the DNA TGCGCCAGCAGCCAAGATGCGGCGATCAATGAGCAGTTCTTC. Translation gives CASSQDAAINEQFF. The chain recombines TRBV4-3 with TRBJ2-1; D is undetermined. V lost 0 bases and J 6 bases, leaving 9 bases between the germline ends. The CDR3 covers 14 residues. Germline CDR1 is LGHNA and CDR2 is YSLEER.

The gene calls are TRBV15 and TRBJ2-2; D may be TRBD2 (5 bases). Per germline, CDR1 LNHNV and CDR2 YYDKDF (reference sequence). Trimming stripped 1 base from V and 5 bases from J, with 14 bases between. The CDR3 consists of 16 residues. This chain's CDR3 is CATSRGSSTSTGELFF. CDR3 sequence (DNA): TGTGCCACCAGCAGAGGTTCTAGCACCTCGACCGGGGAGCTGTTTTTT.

V is TRBV30 and J is TRBJ1-2, with D hard to call. Trimming removed 1 base at V and 4 bases at J, with 4 bases between. Germline V gene data show CDR1 as GTSNPN and CDR2 as SVGIG (reference sequence). The CDR3 covers 11 residues. This CDR3 is CAWSAGYGYTF. The CDR3 bases are TGTGCCTGGAGTGCCGGCTATGGCTACACCTTC.

The V call is TRBV30, the J call TRBJ2-3, with 15 bases identical to TRBD2. V dropped 2 bases and J dropped 4; count of bases not matched to a gene: 7. The CDR3 length is 17 residues. Germline V CDR1 and CDR2: GTSNPN, SVGIG (reference sequence). The CDR3 spells CAWSPTRTSGGADTQYF. The DNA for the CDR3 is TGTGCCTGGAGTCCAACACGGACTAGCGGGGGGGCAGATACGCAGTATTTT.

CDR3 loop: CASSPPGQGNEKLFF. Written as DNA, the CDR3 is TGTGCCAGTAGTCCTCCGGGACAGGGAAATGAAAAACTGTTTTTT. The chain joins TRBV19 to TRBJ1-4; 9 bases are a match to TRBD1. There are 15 residues in the CDR3. The V gene's germline CDR1 is LNHDA and CDR2 SQIVND (reference sequence). The V gene end was trimmed by 5 bases and the J gene end by 5 bases; junction bases not matched to a gene: 6.

This rearrangement joins TRBV7-9 to TRBJ1-6, with TRBD1 matching over 8 bases. The germline V gene encodes CDR1 SEHNR and CDR2 FQNEAQ (reference sequence). J was trimmed by 7 bases and V by 6 bases; bases with no gene match: 8. The CDR3 has 15 residues. This CDR3 reads CASRKSQGGNSPLHF. As DNA, the CDR3 is TGTGCCAGCAGGAAATCACAGGGGGGCAATTCACCCCTCCACTTT.

This clone has only one observation. The chain has TRBV7-9 and TRBJ2-2; D ambiguous. The germline V and J ends were trimmed by 4 bases and 0 bases, with 15 bases remaining between them. From germline, CDR1 is SEHNR and CDR2 FQNEAQ (reference sequence). The CDR3 covers 17 residues. The CDR3 DNA sequence: TGTGCCAGCAGCTACGTCCTCAGGCCTTCGAACACCGGGGAGCTGTTTTTT. Translating gives CASSYVLRPSNTGELFF.

A single count supports this clone. The chain has TRBV7-6 and TRBJ2-7, with D possibly being TRBD2 (5 bases). Germline V CDR1 and CDR2: SGHVS, FNYEAQ. The CDR3 runs 13 residues. Trimming removed 5 bases at V and 0 bases at J, with 8 bases between. Written as DNA, the CDR3 is TGTGCCAGCAGCATGGACTTCTCCTACGAGCAGTACTTC. Translating gives CASSMDFSYEQYF.

The V and J genes are TRBV5-1 and TRBJ2-7; 7 bases fit TRBD1. The V and J ends lost 0 bases and 2 bases, in that order; junction bases with no gene match: 5. The CDR3 has 15 amino acids. Germline values: CDR1 SGHRS, CDR2 YFSETQ. DNA of the CDR3: TGCGCCAGCAGCTTGGCCGGGACAGCCCCCTACGAGCAGTACTTC. Residues: CASSLAGTAPYEQYF.

The chain is built from TRBV18 and TRBJ2-1, with 10 bases fitting TRBD1. J lost 6 bases, V lost 0 bases, and 2 bases had no gene match. The CDR3 has 15 amino acids. Germline assignment: CDR1 KGHSH and CDR2 LQKENI. The CDR3 sequence is CASSPPDRGLNEQFF. For the CDR3, the DNA is TGTGCCAGCTCACCACCCGACAGGGGGCTCAATGAGCAGTTCTTC.

V gene TRBV10-3 combines with J gene TRBJ2-7; 9 bases line up with TRBD1. This CDR3 has 14 residues. CDR1 is ENHRY and CDR2 is SYGVKD in the germline V gene. J was trimmed by 6 bases and V by 6 bases; bases with no gene match: 9. CDR3 in DNA: TGTGCCATCAGCGAACCGGGACAGGGAGCCGAGCAGTACTTC. It codes for CAISEPGQGAEQYF.

The chain employs TRBV28 and TRBJ1-6; possible D gene TRBD1, 6 bases. CDR1 is MDHEN and CDR2 is SYDVKM in the germline V gene. CDR3 length: 14 residues. The V end was cut by 5 bases, the J end by 9 bases, with 14 bases between. CDR3: CASSVTGLFSPLHF. CDR3 bases: TGTGCCAGCAGTGTCACAGGGCTATTTTCACCCCTCCACTTT.

The V gene is TRBV10-3, the J gene TRBJ1-5; D call uncertain. Germline V gives CDR1 ENHRY, CDR2 SYGVKD. The CDR3 covers 14 residues. V gave up 0 bases and J gave up 1 base, with 4 bases separating them. Here the CDR3 reads CAISESGSNQPQHF. For the CDR3, the DNA is TGTGCCATCAGTGAGTCGGGCAGCAATCAGCCCCAGCATTTT.

In its sample, this clone was seen a few times. This chain connects TRBV10-2 to TRBJ2-7; TRBD1 agrees at 11 bases. This CDR3 has 17 residues. V was pared by 4 bases and J by 6 bases, with 14 bases of the junction left unmatched. Looked up from germline, CDR1 is WSHSY and CDR2 is SAAADI. The CDR3 protein is CASSGTNWTGGLREQYF. DNA for the CDR3: TGCGCCAGCAGTGGGACTAACTGGACAGGGGGCTTGCGCGAGCAGTACTTC.

Comment on this clone: Because it lacks the conserved phenylalanine or tryptophan at the end, this CDR3 is likely a read error. The V gene is TRBV9, the J gene TRBJ1-2, with D perhaps matching TRBD1 (5 bases). The CDR3 is 15 amino acids. V lost 0 bases, J lost 4 bases, and 13 bases lay in between. Germline V gene sequence: CDR1 SGDLS, CDR2 YYNGEE. Here the CDR3 reads CASSVEGEAPYGYTC. The CDR3, as DNA: TGTGCCAGCAGCGTAGAAGGGGAGGCTCCCTATGGCTACACCTGC.

This clone was seen once. This CDR3 reads CASSVEGGRGTEAFF. For the CDR3, the DNA is TGTGCCAGCAGCGTAGAGGGAGGGCGCGGCACTGAAGCTTTCTTT. The rearrangement uses TRBV9 and TRBJ1-1; D gene unclear. This CDR3 is built from 15 residues. Germline-derived CDR1 and CDR2 are SGDLS and YYNGEE. Trimming removed 0 bases at V and 4 bases at J, with 13 bases between.